This TCR beta chain stems from a study of vaccination effects on CD4 cells after COVID-19. On the study more broadly: Post-vaccine sampling occurred a median 72 days after the second dose. General study points: Early post-infection timepoints were absent, and convalescent patients were few.

Following culture for about 11 days, CD4+ T cells were isolated. Of the BNT162b2 and mRNA-1273 vaccines, participants received two doses of one or the other. This table comes from immunoSEQ multiplex PCR, and its TCRdb copy is limited to in-frame clones, with some not included. The repertoire holds some 9,800 clones, with approximately 72% as singletons. With regard to this clone: Its antigen remains unidentified.

The J segment lost 3 bases and the V segment lost 3 bases, leaving 7 bases of the junction unmatched. The CDR3 extends over 15 amino acids. Per the germline V gene, CDR1 is MDHEN and CDR2 is SYDVKM. This receptor was identified in a human donor who received a COVID-19 vaccine. The sample was CD4+ T cells from PBMCs cultured without peptide, taken after COVID-19 vaccination. The chain joins TRBV28 to TRBJ2-7, with 8 bases identical to TRBD2. CDR3 DNA sequence: TGTGCCAGCAGTTTGGGCTCTAGCGGGTTCTACGAGCAGTACTTC. Encoded protein: CASSLGSSGFYEQYF.